This is a list of T cell receptor beta chains from one sample in a study of blood T cell repertoires in COVID-19. Method: immunoSEQ multiplex PCR; TCRdb's copy keeps in-frame clones and lacks some. This sample has approximately 470,000 clones, with roughly 87% found just once. The sequencing sample was made of PBMCs or T cells enriched from blood (not recorded which). Receptor source: a woman aged 18-29 years who had recovered from COVID-19. CDR3s include the opening cysteine and the closing phenylalanine or tryptophan. Each record gives: D gene, V gene, clone size, CDR3 length, J gene, CDR3 DNA, CDR3 protein. The D gene is left open where the match is weak. Some rows mark clone size as missing; the rest say once, few, many or name a class of expanded clone.

TRBD1,TRBV7-6,-,16,TRBJ2-2,TGTGCCAGCAGCACACTACCCGGGACAGTGATCGGGGAGCTGTTTTTT,CASSTLPGTVIGELFF
TRBD2,TRBV5-1,-,18,TRBJ2-7,TGCGCCAGCAGCTTAGGACCCGGGGGGGGATCAACTATCTACGAGCAGTACTTC,CASSLGPGGGSTIYEQYF
TRBD1,TRBV5-8,-,14,TRBJ1-2,TGTGCCAGCAGCTCCTGGACAGGTGGTTATGGCTACACCTTC,CASSSWTGGYGYTF
TRBD2,TRBV7-9,-,16,TRBJ2-7,TGTGCCAGCAGCCTACCGGCTAGCGGTGATTCCTACGAGCAGTACTTC,CASSLPASGDSYEQYF
TRBD1,TRBV5-1,few,14,TRBJ2-7,TGCGCCAGCAGCTCGGACAGGAGGACCTACGAGCAGTACTTC,CASSSDRRTYEQYF
-,TRBV29-1,few,12,TRBJ1-2,TGCAGCGTTGATGGACTCGAAGGTGGCTACACCTTC,CSVDGLEGGYTF
-,TRBV19,few,14,TRBJ2-2,TGTGCCAGTAGTATTGTAGGGGACACCGGGGAGCTGTTTTTT,CASSIVGDTGELFF
-,TRBV5-4,-,15,TRBJ1-4,TGTGCCAGCAGCCCCACTGGGGGGGAAAAAGAAAAACTGTTTTTT,CASSPTGGEKEKLFF
-,TRBV25-1,-,14,TRBJ1-6,TGTGCCAGCAGTGAAGGGGCCGCCTTATCACCCCTCCACTTT,CASSEGAALSPLHF
TRBD2,TRBV3-1/TRBV3-2,-,18,TRBJ2-3,TGTGCCAGCAGCCAAGCGGGACTAGCGGGGGGGGGCACAGATACGCAGTATTTT,CASSQAGLAGGGTDTQYF
-,TRBV3-1/TRBV3-2,-,14,TRBJ2-3,TGTGCCAGCAGCGCCGCGGTCGGTGCAGATACGCAGTATTTT,CASSAAVGADTQYF